These T cell receptor beta chains were read from a single sample in a study of T cells in Graves' hyperthyroidism and ophthalmopathy. Via MiXCR, TCRdb re-called the multiplex PCR reads, giving one row per CDR3 protein. The sample shows some 560,000 distinct CDR3 sequences, approximately 14% of them seen only once. Sequenced: blood. These receptors were collected from a woman aged 25 to 39 with Graves' hyperthyroidism. CDR3s include the opening cysteine and the closing phenylalanine or tryptophan. Each record gives: J gene, clone size, D gene, V gene, CDR3 length, CDR3 DNA, CDR3 protein. D genes are given only for firm matches. Part of the rows lack a size; the others show once, few, many or a class for expanded clones.

>TRBJ1-1|many|.|TRBV6-2/TRBV6-3|18
TGTGCCAGCAGTTACTCACCCCAAAACATCGTGGTGAACACTGAAGCTTTCTTT
CASSYSPQNIVVNTEAFF
>TRBJ2-1|many|TRBD2|TRBV7-9|17
TGTGCCAGCAGCTTAGCCGCAGGACTAGCGCGCTACAATGAGCAGTTCTTC
CASSLAAGLARYNEQFF
>TRBJ2-7|.|TRBD2|TRBV14|15
TGTGCCAGCAGCCACTGGACTAGCCTTCCCTACGAGCAGTACTTC
CASSHWTSLPYEQYF
>TRBJ1-5|many|TRBD1|TRBV2|16
TGTGCCAGCAGTGAAGCCTACAGGGGGCTGGGGCAGCCCCAGCATTTT
CASSEAYRGLGQPQHF
>TRBJ1-2|few|.|TRBV19|14
TGTGCCAGTAACCTACCTTCAGCTAACTATGGCTACACCTTC
CASNLPSANYGYTF
>TRBJ2-3|many|TRBD1|TRBV12-3/TRBV12-4|16
TGTGCCAGCCTAGGGGCTGAAGGACAGGACACAGATACGCAGTATTTT
CASLGAEGQDTDTQYF
>TRBJ2-3|many|.|TRBV7-3|14
TGTGCCAGCAGTACGGGACCCCACACAGATACGCAGTATTTT
CASSTGPHTDTQYF
>TRBJ1-1|.|.|TRBV12-5|16
TGTGCTAGTGGCCGCCAGGGTTCCCAGTGGAACACTGAAGCTTTCTTT
CASGRQGSQWNTEAFF
>TRBJ2-2|few|.|TRBV27|12
TGTGCCAGCAGTTTAATGGACGGGGAGCTGTTTTTT
CASSLMDGELFF
>TRBJ2-7|many|TRBD2|TRBV11-3|16
TGTGCCAGCAGCGAATCCGTAGCGGGAAGCACCTACGAGCAGTACTTC
CASSESVAGSTYEQYF
>TRBJ2-2|few|.|TRBV28|16
TGTGCCAGCAGTTTAATGGGACAAAAGAACACCGGGGAGCTGTTTTTT
CASSLMGQKNTGELFF
>TRBJ2-2|.|.|TRBV5-5|18
TGTGCCAGCAGCTACCGACCCCTCGACAACGCGAACACCGGGGAGCTGTTTTTT
CASSYRPLDNANTGELFF
>TRBJ2-2|.|.|TRBV27|14
TGTGCCAGCAGTTTTTCGTGGGAGGCGGGGGAGCTGTTTTTT
CASSFSWEAGELFF
>TRBJ1-5|few|.|TRBV20-1|13
TGCAGTGAGGGGACGGACGTTAATCAGCCCCAGCATTTT
CSEGTDVNQPQHF
>TRBJ2-2|.|TRBD1|TRBV18|16
TGTGCCAGCTCCCCTAGGGACAGGGGGCGAACCGGGGAGCTGTTTTTT
CASSPRDRGRTGELFF
>TRBJ1-2|.|.|TRBV20-1|14
TGCAGTGCTAGAGAGCAGGGAAGGGACTATGGCTACACCTTC
CSAREQGRDYGYTF
>TRBJ2-2|.|.|TRBV19|16
TGTGCCAGTAGTATGAAGGGGTACATACCAACCGGGGAGCTGTTTTTT
CASSMKGYIPTGELFF
>TRBJ2-7|many|TRBD1|TRBV6-2/TRBV6-3|17
TGTGCCAGCACCCTATCCCGGACAGGGAGACCCTCCTACGAGCAGTACTTC
CASTLSRTGRPSYEQYF
>TRBJ2-3|many|TRBD2|TRBV5-1|14
TGCGCCAGCAGTCCTAGCGGGAGATGGGATACGCAGTATTTT
CASSPSGRWDTQYF
>TRBJ2-5|many|TRBD2|TRBV2|14
TGTGCCAGCAGTGAAGGACTAGCGCAAGAGACCCAGTACTTC
CASSEGLAQETQYF
>TRBJ1-3|.|.|TRBV6-1|15
TGTGCCAGCAGTGAAGCGGCCGGCTCTGGAAACACCATATATTTT
CASSEAAGSGNTIYF
>TRBJ2-1|.|.|TRBV7-2|17
TGTGCCAGCAGCGTTGGGGCTCCAAAGGGCCCCTACAATGAGCAGTTCTTC
CASSVGAPKGPYNEQFF
>TRBJ2-1|.|.|TRBV12-3/TRBV12-4|14
TGTGCCAGCGTCACGGAGAGCCCCTACAATGAGCAGTTCTTC
CASVTESPYNEQFF
>TRBJ2-5|.|.|TRBV6-1|15
TGTGCCAGCAGGCCGAACGAACTAGGTTTGGAGACCCAGTACTTC
CASRPNELGLETQYF
>TRBJ2-2|.|TRBD2|TRBV12-3/TRBV12-4|15
TGTGCCAGCAGTCGGCGGGAGGGCCCGGGCGGGGAGCTGTTTTTT
CASSRREGPGGELFF
>TRBJ2-3|many|.|TRBV20-1|13
TGCAGTGCTAGTGCCCGGGGTGCAGATACGCAGTATTTT
CSASARGADTQYF
>TRBJ2-1|many|.|TRBV5-1|14
TGCGCCAGTAGACCGGGACAAGCTTACAATGAGCAGTTCTTC
CASRPGQAYNEQFF
>TRBJ2-7|many|TRBD1|TRBV2|14
TGTGCCAGCAGACAGACAGGGGACGTGTACGAGCAGTACTTC
CASRQTGDVYEQYF
>TRBJ2-2|few|.|TRBV9|13
TGTGCCAGCAGCAAAGTGGTTCCCGGGGAGCTGTTTTTT
CASSKVVPGELFF
>TRBJ1-1|many|.|TRBV3-1|13
TGTGCCAGCAGTCTACAGGGAGTCCCTGAAGCTTTCTTT
CASSLQGVPEAFF
>TRBJ1-1|many|.|TRBV6-5|13
TGTGCCAGCAGTTACTTGAAGAACACTGAAGCTTTCTTT
CASSYLKNTEAFF
>TRBJ2-1|.|.|TRBV6-1|15
TGTGCCAGCAGTGAAGCGGGAGGGACAATCAATGAGCAGTTCTTC
CASSEAGGTINEQFF
>TRBJ1-2|.|.|TRBV27|12
TGTGCCAGCAGCCAGACAGGATTCGGCTACACCTTC
CASSQTGFGYTF
>TRBJ1-1|.|TRBD1|TRBV7-2|13
TGTGCCAGCAGTCCGACAGGGGGGACCCAAGCTTTCTTT
CASSPTGGTQAFF
>TRBJ2-7|.|.|TRBV30|15
TGTGCCTGGAGTGTACCCCCCCCGGGAATGGACGAGCAGTACTTC
CAWSVPPPGMDEQYF
>TRBJ2-3|many|TRBD2|TRBV7-9|18
TGTGCCAGCAGCCACCTAGCGGGAGTCGGTTTGGGCACAGATACGCAGTATTTT
CASSHLAGVGLGTDTQYF
>TRBJ1-1|many|.|TRBV20-1|17
TGCAGTGCTAGAGCCCTCAGGGAAGAAGGAAGGAACACTGAAGCTTTCTTT
CSARALREEGRNTEAFF
>TRBJ2-7|.|.|TRBV5-6|15
TGTGCCAGTAGTAAGGACCGGGGCAACGTCTACGAGCAGTACTTC
CASSKDRGNVYEQYF
>TRBJ2-1|many|.|TRBV28|12
TGTGCCAGCAGTTTATTGGGGGGAAAGCAGTTCTTC
CASSLLGGKQFF
>TRBJ1-6|.|.|TRBV7-9|15
TGTGCCAGCAGCTTAATGGGGGCCGGCGGTTCACCCCTCCACTTT
CASSLMGAGGSPLHF
>TRBJ2-5|many|TRBD2|TRBV27|16
TGTGCCAGCAGCTCTAGACTAGCGGGGTCCGGGGAGACCCAGTACTTC
CASSSRLAGSGETQYF
>TRBJ2-1|many|.|TRBV5-6|14
TGTGCCAGCAGCTTGCCTAACTCCTACAATGAGCAGTTCTTC
CASSLPNSYNEQFF
>TRBJ1-4|few|.|TRBV6-1|13
TGTGCCAGCAAGGGGCCCGTTAATGAAAAACTGTTTTTT
CASKGPVNEKLFF
>TRBJ2-1|many|TRBD1|TRBV12-3/TRBV12-4|14
TGTGCCAGCAGTTCATGGGACAGATACAATGAGCAGTTCTTC
CASSSWDRYNEQFF
>TRBJ2-7|few|TRBD1|TRBV6-1|15
TGTGCCAGCAGCGATTCCGGGACAGGATCCTACGAGCAGTACTTC
CASSDSGTGSYEQYF
>TRBJ2-1|.|.|TRBV10-1|13
TGCGCCAGCGGGGGCGAGTTAGGGAAAGAGCAGTTCTTC
CASGGELGKEQFF
>TRBJ1-2|many|.|TRBV24-1|15
TGTGCCACCAGTGATGGAAAAACCTTTAACTATGGCTACACCTTC
CATSDGKTFNYGYTF
>TRBJ2-6|.|.|TRBV20-1|17
TGCAGTGCGAGAGATCGGGTGTCCTCCTCTGGGGCCAACGTCCTGACTTTC
CSARDRVSSSGANVLTF
>TRBJ1-1|.|.|TRBV7-2|12
TGTGCCAGCAGCTCGTCGGACACTAAAGCTTTCTTT
CASSSSDTKAFF
>TRBJ2-1|few|TRBD2|TRBV7-9|17
TGTGCCAGCAGCACGAGGACTAGCGGGAGGGCCTACAATGAGCAGTTCTTC
CASSTRTSGRAYNEQFF
>TRBJ2-1|many|.|TRBV7-3|16
TGTGCCAGCAGCCCGCTGTCCGGGAGCTCCTACAATGAGCAGTTCTTC
CASSPLSGSSYNEQFF
>TRBJ2-7|many|TRBD1|TRBV28|16
TGTGCCAGCAGTTACCTCCCGGGACAGGGGGCTTACGAGCAGTACTTC
CASSYLPGQGAYEQYF
>TRBJ2-7|many|.|TRBV6-2/TRBV6-3|15
TGTGCCAGCAGTTACTTTGGAGGCCCCTCCTACGAGCAGTACTTC
CASSYFGGPSYEQYF
>TRBJ1-1|few|.|TRBV5-6|12
TGTGCCAGCAAAACAGTGAACACTGAAGCTTTCTTT
CASKTVNTEAFF
>TRBJ2-7|many|.|TRBV9|13
TGTGCCAGCAGCGAGGGACTCTTCTACGAGCAGTACTTC
CASSEGLFYEQYF
>TRBJ2-7|many|.|TRBV3-1|11
TGTGCCAGCAGCCAGTACTCCGAGCAGTACTTC
CASSQYSEQYF
>TRBJ1-1|many|TRBD1|TRBV2|15
TGTGCCAGCAGAGTGAGGGGACAGGGTGGGACTGAAGCTTTCTTT
CASRVRGQGGTEAFF
>TRBJ2-7|many|TRBD1|TRBV10-3|14
TGTGCCATCAGTGGCGACAGGGGAGCGAACGAGCAGTACTTC
CAISGDRGANEQYF
>TRBJ2-1|few|TRBD2|TRBV29-1|18
TGCAGCGTTACGGGAGTCGGGGTGCGGGAGCGGACCTACAATGAGCAGTTCTTC
CSVTGVGVRERTYNEQFF